One and the same sample provided the 5 T cell receptor beta chains below, sequenced in a study of T-cell reconstitution after alpha-beta-depleted transplantation in children. Library preparation (for TCRbeta) was performed with unique molecular identifiers. TCRdb fed the PCR reads into MiXCR, producing one record per CDR3 protein. The table includes 25,000 to 30,000 distinct CDR3 sequences, over 15% detected once. The source was PBMCs, mostly from graft donor cells, collected 60 days after TCRalphabeta/CD19-depleted stem cell transplant. The receptors come from a male patient between 2 and 10 years old who had a stem cell transplant for acute lymphoblastic leukemia, so the T cells may come from the graft donor.

This clonotype is a singleton in its sample. With a much larger clone just one base away, this may be a read error. In nucleotides, the CDR3 is TGTGCCAGCACGCGGAGCAAAAGCAATGAGCAGTTCTTC. It codes for CASTRSKSNEQFF. The rearrangement links TRBV12-3 or TRBV12-4 to TRBJ2-1; D gene unclear. The V and J ends lost 7 bases and 6 bases respectively, with 13 bases between them. The CDR3 length is 13 residues.

The chain uses TRBV18 and TRBJ2-4; TRBD1 agrees at 7 bases. The germline V gene has CDR1 KGHSH and CDR2 LQKENI. There are 15 residues in the CDR3. With V trimmed by 2 bases and J by 6 bases, 7 bases remained unmatched. This CDR3 reads CASSPEGGAGNIQYF. In nucleotides, the CDR3 is TGTGCCAGCTCACCAGAAGGGGGCGCGGGAAACATTCAGTACTTC.

This clonotype came up many times. Here the CDR3 DNA reads TGCAGTGCCATAGGGACAGCTACAGATACGCAGTATTTT. This gives the protein CSAIGTATDTQYF. The chain has TRBV20-1 and TRBJ2-3, with 7 bases lining up with TRBD1. The CDR3 length is 13 residues. Germline V gives CDR1 DFQATT, CDR2 SNEGSKA (reference sequence). The ends lost 6 bases at V and 3 bases at J; junction bases unmatched: 6.

There are a few counts of this clonotype. V gene TRBV20-1 combines with J gene TRBJ1-1; D gene ambiguous. Trimming pared 5 bases from V and 1 base from J, leaving 17 bases between. Per germline, CDR1 DFQATT and CDR2 SNEGSKA (reference sequence). The CDR3 is 15 residues long. CDR3 nucleotide sequence: TGCAGTGCTGTGACCCCCTGGAGGGCGAACACTGAAGCTTTCTTT. Its protein is CSAVTPWRANTEAFF.

This clonotype was counted between two and nine times. The rearrangement links TRBV4-2 to TRBJ2-2; D is perhaps TRBD1 (6 bases). The CDR3 contains 18 residues. Trimming cost V 0 bases and J 2 bases, with 16 bases left between them. Looked up from germline, CDR1 is LGHNA and CDR2 is YNFKEQ. The CDR3 sequence: CASSQDRRMGANTGELFF. The CDR3 nucleotides are TGTGCCAGCAGCCAAGATCGCAGGATGGGGGCAAACACCGGGGAGCTGTTTTTT.